The 27 T cell receptor beta chains presented below share a single source sample, sequenced in a study of cytomegalovirus exposure and HLA in healthy donors. PCR was performed using 60 Vbeta and 13 Jbeta primers. Profiled with immunoSEQ multiplex PCR; TCRdb holds only in-frame clones, not every one. In the table there are fewer than 140,000 clones, around 79% of which are singletons. Material for sequencing was PBMCs. Receptor source: a man aged 60 to 69 in good health and CMV-seronegative.

The rearrangement uses TRBV7-9 and TRBJ2-5; 9 positions match TRBD2. J lost 6 bases, V lost 4 bases, and 12 bases had no gene match. The CDR3 runs 16 residues. Germline-derived CDR1 and CDR2 are SEHNR and FQNEAQ (reference sequence). For the CDR3, the DNA is TGTGCCAGCAGCTCCTTTCGCGGGGGGGCTGGTAAGACCCAGTACTTC. Its protein product is CASSSFRGGAGKTQYF.

The V and J genes are TRBV28 and TRBJ1-1; D is perhaps TRBD1 (5 bases). The V and J ends lost 6 bases and 5 bases respectively, with 16 bases between them. The CDR3 is 14 amino acids. Germline assignment: CDR1 MDHEN and CDR2 SYDVKM. Written as DNA, the CDR3 is TGTGCCAGCAGCCCGAGCCCGACAGTGACTGAAGCTTTCTTT. Amino acid sequence: CASSPSPTVTEAFF.

The V call is TRBV4-1, the J call TRBJ1-2, with 8 bases aligning to TRBD1. J lost 0 bases, V lost 4 bases, and 4 bases had no gene match. The CDR3 consists of 15 residues. Per germline, CDR1 MGHRA and CDR2 YSYEKL. The CDR3 sequence is CASSPTGDPNYGYTF. In DNA, the CDR3 is TGCGCCAGCAGCCCGACAGGGGACCCTAACTATGGCTACACCTTC.

In this sample, this clone turned up a few times. The rearrangement uses TRBV19 and TRBJ1-5; D possibly corresponds to TRBD1 (6 bases). The CDR3 is made up of 16 amino acids. Germline V CDR1 and CDR2: LNHDA, SQIVND (reference sequence). V was clipped by 7 bases and J by 0 bases, with 16 bases between them. The CDR3 region has the DNA TGTGCCAGTATCCAGGGGCAGGGACGTAGCAATCAGCCCCAGCATTTT. Protein product: CASIQGQGRSNQPQHF.

The V and J genes are TRBV19 and TRBJ2-1; 7 bases map to TRBD2. V was clipped by 4 bases and J by 2 bases; unmatched bases: 2. The CDR3 consists of 14 residues. Germline CDR1 and CDR2: LNHDA and SQIVND (reference sequence). The CDR3 loop is CASSRRGAYNEQFF. CDR3 in DNA: TGTGCCAGTAGTAGACGGGGGGCCTACAATGAGCAGTTCTTC.

The chain employs TRBV2 and TRBJ1-3; D gene unclear. The CDR3 loop spans 14 amino acids. Trimming removed 8 bases at V and 0 bases at J, with 11 bases between. CDR1 and CDR2 from the germline V gene are SNHLY and FYNNEI. DNA for the CDR3: TGTGCCAGCGAGAGGCAGATCTCTGGAAACACCATATATTTT. Its translation is CASERQISGNTIYF.

V usage is TRBV7-2 and J usage is TRBJ2-7; 10 nucleotides match TRBD1. CDR1 SGHTA and CDR2 FQGNSA come from the germline V gene. V dropped 5 bases and J dropped 3; count of bases not matched to a gene: 7. The CDR3 has 15 residues. Written as DNA, the CDR3 is TGTGCCAGCAGCCGAGGCGGGACAGGGGTCTACGAGCAGTACTTC. This sequence encodes CASSRGGTGVYEQYF.

This clone appeared many times. The chain couples TRBV6-4 to TRBJ1-1, with D perhaps matching TRBD1 (6 bases). V was shortened by 4 bases and J by 5 bases, with 17 bases between the two germline ends. Germline V gives CDR1 MRHNA, CDR2 SNTAGT. This CDR3 is 15 amino acids long. CDR3 DNA sequence: TGTGCCAGCAGTGTAGATGGGGGGGCCGGTACTGAAGCTTTCTTT. Translating it yields CASSVDGGAGTEAFF.

The chain is built from TRBV29-1 and TRBJ1-2, with 7 bases matching TRBD1. There are 14 residues in the CDR3. V trimming: 7 bases; J trimming: 2 bases; junction bases outside the gene matches: 10. Germline V lookup: CDR1 SQVTM, CDR2 ANQGSEA. Here the CDR3 DNA reads TGCAGCGCGACAGGGAAGGGGGTAAACTATGGCTACACCTTC. It specifies CSATGKGVNYGYTF.

The chain is built from TRBV4-3 and TRBJ2-1, with 8 bases matching TRBD2. Trimming at V came to 0 bases and at J to 9 bases, leaving 4 bases not matched to a gene. This CDR3 contains 14 residues. Germline lookup yields CDR1 LGHNA and CDR2 YSLEER. CDR3 DNA sequence: TGCGCCAGCAGCCAAGAATCACGGGGGGGTGAGCAGTTCTTC. Protein: CASSQESRGGEQFF.

This chain joins TRBV7-9 and TRBJ2-5; tentative D call: TRBD1 (6 bases). CDR3 length: 15 amino acids. V was clipped by 5 bases and J by 1 base, with 14 bases between them. Germline CDR1 and CDR2: SEHNR and FQNEAQ (reference sequence). The CDR3 DNA sequence: TGTGCCAGCAGCCAAGACCGGACAGTCCAAGAGACCCAGTACTTC. This gives the protein CASSQDRTVQETQYF.

V gene TRBV7-6 combines with J gene TRBJ2-2, with 8 bases lining up with TRBD2. CDR1 is SGHVS and CDR2 is FNYEAQ in the germline V gene. The CDR3 sequence is 18 residues long. V shed 1 base, J shed 0 bases, and the junction held 7 bases outside the gene matches. CDR3 sequence (DNA): TGTGCCAGCAGCTTAGATCCCCAGCGGGGGCCGAACACCGGGGAGCTGTTTTTT. Translating it yields CASSLDPQRGPNTGELFF.

V is TRBV7-2 and J is TRBJ1-5; D uncertain. V was trimmed by 1 base and J by 4 bases, leaving 5 bases between them. This CDR3 region has 13 residues. Germline CDR1 SGHTA, CDR2 FQGNSA. The CDR3 loop is CASSLDSNQPQHF. In DNA form, the CDR3 reads TGTGCCAGCAGCTTAGACAGTAATCAGCCCCAGCATTTT.

The CDR3: CASSTRQGGNSPLHF. The CDR3 nucleotides are TGTGCCAGCAGCACCCGACAGGGGGGAAATTCACCCCTCCACTTT. V gene TRBV7-2 combines with J gene TRBJ1-6; 9 bases fit TRBD1. Germline CDR1 reads SGHTA; CDR2 reads FQGNSA. J gave up 7 bases and V 5 bases, and 6 bases lay outside the gene matches. The CDR3 contains 15 residues.

V is TRBV18 and J is TRBJ2-7; tentative D call: TRBD1 (5 bases). Germline V gives CDR1 KGHSH, CDR2 LQKENI. With 4 bases removed from V and 2 bases from J, the gap between germline ends came to 21 bases. This CDR3 has 17 amino acids. The CDR3 loop is CASSRPAVGAGPYEQYF. In DNA, the CDR3 is TGTGCCAGCTCACGCCCCGCCGTAGGGGCCGGGCCCTACGAGCAGTACTTC.

The chain recombines TRBV5-1 with TRBJ1-2; 7 bases line up with TRBD1. This CDR3 has 15 residues. With V trimmed by 4 bases and J by 2 bases, 8 bases remained unmatched. Per the germline V gene, CDR1 is SGHRS and CDR2 is YFSETQ. The CDR3 protein is CASSVQGTRNYGYTF. In DNA, the CDR3 is TGCGCCAGCAGCGTACAGGGGACACGGAACTATGGCTACACCTTC. The full variable domain, in which reference TRBV5-1 and TRBJ1-2 provide the parts outside the CDR3, is KAGVTQTPRYLIKTRGQQVTLSCSPISGHRSVSWYQQTPGQGLQFLFEYFSETQRNKGNFPGRFSGRQFSNSRSEMNVSTLELGDSALYLCASSVQGTRNYGYTFGSGTRLTVV.

The chain combines TRBV5-1 with TRBJ2-5; D unresolved. The CDR3 runs 12 residues. Trimming shortened V by 5 bases and J by 5 bases, and 10 bases separated the two germline ends. Germline CDR1 is SGHRS and CDR2 is YFSETQ. CDR3 region: CASRRAEETQYF. CDR3 DNA sequence: TGCGCCAGCAGGCGAGCCGAGGAGACCCAGTACTTC.

The chain uses TRBV29-1 and TRBJ1-1, with D perhaps TRBD1 (6 bases). V dropped 6 bases and J dropped 8 bases, with 16 bases sitting between them. Germline V gives CDR1 SQVTM, CDR2 ANQGSEA. This CDR3 contains 12 residues. CDR3 residues: CSVGHGGAEAFF. The DNA of the CDR3 is TGCAGCGTCGGCCATGGGGGCGCGGAAGCTTTCTTT.

The V gene is TRBV2, the J gene TRBJ1-5; D uncertain. The CDR3 length is 15 residues. The ends were cut back, 2 bases at V and 4 bases at J, with 12 bases in the middle. The V gene's germline CDR1 is SNHLY and CDR2 FYNNEI. The CDR3 bases are TGTGCCAGCAGTGAATTGGGCAGCCTAAATCAGCCCCAGCATTTT. Translation: CASSELGSLNQPQHF.

The chain is built from TRBV11-1 and TRBJ2-1, with TRBD1 as a possible D gene (6 bases). The CDR3 has 18 amino acids. The germline V and J ends were trimmed by 2 bases and 2 bases, with 19 bases remaining between them. CDR1 SGHAT and CDR2 FQDESV come from the germline V gene (reference sequence). This chain's CDR3 is CASSLNGLTDSTYNEQFF. CDR3 DNA: TGTGCCAGCAGCTTAAACGGGTTGACGGACAGTACCTACAATGAGCAGTTCTTC.

The rearrangement links TRBV2 to TRBJ1-3, with TRBD1 matching 8 bases. This CDR3 has 14 amino acids. Germline V CDR1 and CDR2: SNHLY, FYNNEI. Germline trimming cut 4 bases from V and 3 bases from J; bases unmatched to any gene: 2. The CDR3 loop is CASSGTGSGNTIYF. CDR3 nucleotides: TGTGCCAGCAGTGGGACAGGGAGTGGAAACACCATATATTTT.

This chain joins TRBV6-4 and TRBJ2-1, with 8 bases matching TRBD1. The germline gives CDR1 MRHNA, CDR2 SNTAGT. J gave up 4 bases and V 6 bases, and 5 bases lay outside the gene matches. The CDR3 has 14 amino acids. CDR3 residues: CASSRGQGYNEQFF. As DNA, the CDR3 is TGTGCCAGCAGCCGCGGACAGGGATACAATGAGCAGTTCTTC.

A remark on this clone: In the same sample, other DNA sequences code for this CDR3. V usage is TRBV28 and J usage is TRBJ2-5; D gene ambiguous. This CDR3 is 13 amino acids long. V was cut by 4 bases and J by 5 bases, with 11 bases left in between. CDR1 MDHEN and CDR2 SYDVKM come from the germline V gene. The CDR3 sequence is CASSSFVRETQYF. DNA of the CDR3: TGTGCCAGCAGTTCTTTCGTGCGGGAGACCCAGTACTTC.

The chain joins TRBV22-1 to TRBJ2-1; the table's D call TRBD2 went unverified against the DNA. TRBV22-1 is designated a pseudogene. CDR3 length equals 17 residues. CDR3 coding DNA: TGTCCTGGGAGCGCACAAAAGAGGAGCGGGGGGGCAGGAGAGCAGTTCTTC. Encoded protein: CPGSAQKRSGGAGEQFF.

The chain has TRBV5-1 and TRBJ2-5, with D perhaps matching TRBD2 (6 bases). V dropped 1 base and J dropped 3 bases, with 16 bases sitting between them. Germline CDR1 is SGHRS and CDR2 is YFSETQ. The CDR3 has 16 amino acids. This chain's CDR3 is CASSLTGTPREETQYF. Here the CDR3 DNA reads TGCGCCAGCAGCTTGACTGGGACTCCACGGGAAGAGACCCAGTACTTC.

A few counts support this clone. V is TRBV18 and J is TRBJ1-5, with TRBD1 as a possible D gene (6 bases). The germline V gene encodes CDR1 KGHSH and CDR2 LQKENI. This CDR3 has 14 amino acids. V was cut by 2 bases and J by 4 bases, with 9 bases left in between. CDR3 amino acids: CASSPGTSNQPQHF. The CDR3 DNA reads as TGTGCCAGCTCACCAGGGACATCTAATCAGCCCCAGCATTTT.

This sequence joins TRBV6-5 and TRBJ2-5; a weak D match, TRBD1 (7 bases). With 0 bases removed from V and 9 bases from J, the gap between germline ends came to 14 bases. CDR3 length: 14 residues. Germline CDR1 is MNHEY and CDR2 is SVGAGI. CDR3 loop: CASSYSGGGEAQYF. Written as DNA, the CDR3 is TGTGCCAGCAGTTACTCTGGAGGGGGCGAAGCCCAGTACTTC.